These 25 T cell receptor beta chains came from one sample sequenced in a study of T-cell reconstitution after alpha-beta-depleted transplantation in children. Researchers prepared the TCRbeta library using unique molecular identifiers, the study reports. TCRdb recomputed calls from the PCR reads with MiXCR, one row per CDR3 protein. The sample includes 420,000 or so distinct CDR3 sequences, approximately 11% of them seen just once. The source material was PBMCs from the stem cell graft donor, sampled from the stem cell graft. The receptors derive from a human donor who donated a stem cell graft to a child with acute myeloid leukemia.

The table lists this clonotype with a few counts. V gene TRBV2 combines with J gene TRBJ1-1; unclear D gene. With 6 bases removed from V and 0 bases from J, the gap between germline ends came to 11 bases. The length of the CDR3 is 14 residues. Germline loops: CDR1 SNHLY, CDR2 FYNNEI. The CDR3 here is CASSMTQLNTEAFF. The CDR3 nucleotides are TGTGCCAGCAGCATGACACAATTGAACACTGAAGCTTTCTTT.

The chain has TRBV6-1 and TRBJ2-5; 8 bases map to TRBD1. The trim removed 4 bases at V and 5 bases at J, leaving 6 bases unmatched. In germline, CDR1 is MNHNS, CDR2 SASEGT. The CDR3 spans 14 residues. Here the CDR3 reads CASSAPRQGETQYF. In DNA form, the CDR3 reads TGTGCCAGCAGTGCTCCCAGACAGGGGGAGACCCAGTACTTC.

There are a few counts of this clonotype. The chain uses TRBV5-1 and TRBJ2-5; the match to TRBD1 covers 8 bases. J lost 2 bases, V lost 1 base, and 4 bases had no gene match. This CDR3 spans 15 amino acids. In germline, CDR1 is SGHRS, CDR2 YFSETQ. Here the CDR3 DNA reads TGCGCCAGCAGCTTGTCAGGGGGCCGACAAGAGACCCAGTACTTC. Protein product: CASSLSGGRQETQYF.

On this clonotype itself: The junction and the germline gene differ at one end; a read error may be behind it. The chain employs TRBV7-7 and TRBJ2-3; no clear D. The CDR3 sequence is 15 residues long. From germline, CDR1 is SSHAT and CDR2 FNYEAQ (reference sequence). Written as DNA, the CDR3 is TGTGCTAGCAGCTTAGCTCCCTCGGGCGTAGATACGCAGTATTTT. Protein product: CASSLAPSGVDTQYF.

J is TRBJ1-3 and V is TRBV9, with 7 bases matching TRBD1. This CDR3 is 16 amino acids long. Germline V gene data show CDR1 as SGDLS and CDR2 as YYNGEE. V lost 3 bases, J lost 2 bases, and 8 bases stayed unmatched. CDR3 DNA: TGTGCCAGCAGCGCAGACCTTACAGGGGCTGGAAACACCATATATTTT. As protein: CASSADLTGAGNTIYF.

The chain couples TRBV19 to TRBJ2-3; D gene ambiguous. The CDR3 consists of 14 residues. Germline lookup yields CDR1 LNHDA and CDR2 SQIVND (reference sequence). Trimming took 3 bases from V and 1 from J, leaving 8 bases between them. In DNA form, the CDR3 reads TGTGCCAGTAGTATCCCCCGCGGCACAGATACGCAGTATTTT. Encoded protein: CASSIPRGTDTQYF.

The V and J genes are TRBV29-1 and TRBJ2-7, with D possibly matching TRBD1 (6 bases). Trimming left V 5 bases short and J 0 bases short, with 14 bases between. This CDR3 has 14 amino acids. CDR1 SQVTM and CDR2 ANQGSEA come from the germline V gene. The CDR3 region has the DNA TGCAGCGTTCTAACAAGGGGGAGCTCCTACGAGCAGTACTTC. The encoded protein is CSVLTRGSSYEQYF.

The sample holds a few counts of this clonotype. The CDR3 loop is CASSLSRGRIDEQFF. The DNA of the CDR3 is TGTGCCAGCAGTTTAAGTAGGGGGCGAATCGATGAGCAGTTCTTC. The chain recombines TRBV12-3 or TRBV12-4 with TRBJ2-1; 7 nucleotides line up with TRBD1. The ends lost 2 bases at V and 8 bases at J; junction bases unmatched: 9. This CDR3 contains 15 residues.

The J gene is TRBJ2-7, the V gene TRBV21-1. TRBV21-1 is a documented pseudogene. There are 14 residues in the CDR3. CDR3 loop: CASSKKWARYEQYV. CDR3 coding DNA: TGTGCCAGCAGCAAAAAGTGGGCACGCTACGAGCAGTACGTC.

The V call is TRBV12-3 or TRBV12-4, the J call TRBJ1-2, with D unclear. CDR3 size: 13 residues. With 3 bases removed from V and 6 bases from J, the gap between germline ends came to 11 bases. The CDR3 sequence is CASSFLGGDGYTF. The CDR3 nucleotides are TGTGCCAGCAGTTTTTTGGGTGGGGATGGCTACACCTTC.

Remarks on this clonotype: One end of the junction does not line up with germline, which may come from a read error. This chain links TRBV5-5 with TRBJ1-2; 8 bases fit TRBD1. There are 13 residues in the CDR3. CDR1 is SGHKS, CDR2 YYEKEE, per germline (reference sequence). The DNA of the CDR3 is TGTGCCAGCGTGGCAGGGGGCTTGTTGGGCTACGCCTTC. It encodes CASVAGGLLGYAF.

The table lists this clonotype with many counts. Written as DNA, the CDR3 is TGTGCCAGCAGCTTAGTCTTCCAGGGGACTCAGCCCCAGCATTTT. Protein: CASSLVFQGTQPQHF. The chain combines TRBV7-2 with TRBJ1-5, with TRBD1 as a possible D gene (6 bases). V lost 1 base and J lost 6, with 13 bases in between. The CDR3 sequence is 15 residues long. Germline V lookup: CDR1 SGHTA, CDR2 FQGNSA.

This clonotype was observed a handful of times. The chain combines TRBV7-2 with TRBJ2-3; D is unresolved. V was cut by 2 bases and J by 0 bases, with 9 bases left in between. The CDR3 has 15 amino acids. Germline loops: CDR1 SGHTA, CDR2 FQGNSA. CDR3 in DNA: TGTGCCAGCAGCTTACAGAAAACTAGCACAGATACGCAGTATTTT. Translating it yields CASSLQKTSTDTQYF.

The V and J genes are TRBV18 and TRBJ2-1; D gene unclear. Trimming shortened V by 0 bases and J by 5 bases, and 11 bases separated the two germline ends. Germline V lookup: CDR1 KGHSH, CDR2 LQKENI. This CDR3 is 15 amino acids long. Here the CDR3 DNA reads TGTGCCAGCTCACCACCACGTCGAACCAACAATGAGCAGTTCTTC. Protein: CASSPPRRTNNEQFF.

The chain couples TRBV6-5 to TRBJ2-2, with 7 bases that match TRBD2. This CDR3 has 16 residues. Germline V gives CDR1 MNHEY, CDR2 SVGAGI. V shed 2 bases and J 3 bases; nucleotides not matched to a gene: 6. CDR3 protein: CASSYAGLSDTGELFF. CDR3 DNA sequence: TGTGCCAGCAGTTACGCGGGACTATCGGACACCGGGGAGCTGTTTTTT.

The chain couples TRBV3-1 to TRBJ1-2; D is undetermined. Trimming took 0 bases from V and 8 from J, leaving 7 bases between them. CDR3 length: 12 amino acids. CDR1 and CDR2 from the germline V gene are LGHDT and YNNKEL (reference sequence). CDR3 DNA sequence: TGTGCCAGCAGCCAAGAGGGGTACGGCTACACCTTC. This sequence encodes CASSQEGYGYTF.

This clonotype was counted between two and nine times. The rearrangement links TRBV20-1 to TRBJ2-5; D might be TRBD1 or TRBD2, each matching 5 bases. With 2 bases removed from V and 5 bases from J, the gap between germline ends came to 21 bases. This CDR3 has 16 amino acids. CDR1 is DFQATT, CDR2 SNEGSKA, per germline (reference sequence). CDR3 coding DNA: TGCAGTGCTAGATCCTCCGGGACGGACCTTTTTGAGACCCAGTACTTC. Encoded protein: CSARSSGTDLFETQYF.

The chain couples TRBV5-1 to TRBJ2-1, with 9 nucleotides matching TRBD2. Germline trimming cut 0 bases from V and 3 bases from J; bases unmatched to any gene: 10. This CDR3 has 18 residues. Germline values: CDR1 SGHRS, CDR2 YFSETQ. CDR3: CASSLGISGSAIYNEQFF. CDR3 in DNA: TGCGCCAGCAGCTTGGGGATTAGCGGGAGCGCCATCTACAATGAGCAGTTCTTC.

The J gene is TRBJ2-2, the V gene TRBV9, with TRBD2 identical over 7 bases. Germline values: CDR1 SGDLS, CDR2 YYNGEE. The length of the CDR3 is 15 residues. After removal of 3 bases from V and 5 bases from J, the junction contained 7 bases not matched to a gene. The CDR3 protein is CASSGGTINTGELFF. Here the CDR3 DNA reads TGTGCCAGCAGCGGGGGGACTATTAATACCGGGGAGCTGTTTTTT. Filled out from reference TRBV9 and TRBJ2-2, the complete variable domain reads DSGVTQTPKHLITATGQRVTLRCSPRSGDLSVYWYQQSLDQGLQFLIQYYNGEERAKGNILERFSAQQFPDLHSELNLSSLELGDSALYFCASSGGTINTGELFFGEGSRLTVL.

The chain uses TRBV30 and TRBJ1-2, with TRBD1 matching 9 bases. CDR1 and CDR2 (germline): GTSNPN, SVGIG (reference sequence). This CDR3 has 13 amino acids. Trimming at V came to 3 bases and at J to 4 bases, leaving 3 bases not matched to a gene. In DNA form, the CDR3 reads TGTGCCTGGAGGGGACAGGGTTCCTATGGCTACACCTTC. Translation gives CAWRGQGSYGYTF.

This clonotype was observed a few times. The chain joins TRBV29-1 to TRBJ2-2; D unclear. Germline lookup yields CDR1 SQVTM and CDR2 ANQGSEA. V lost 6 bases, J lost 4 bases, and 6 bases lay in between. This CDR3 spans 11 amino acids. CDR3 protein: CSVRFTGELFF. As DNA, the CDR3 is TGCAGCGTAAGGTTCACCGGGGAGCTGTTTTTT.

This clonotype was found a few times. The genes are TRBV7-2 and TRBJ2-1, with TRBD2 matching over 7 bases. The CDR3 covers 17 residues. Germline V gene sequence: CDR1 SGHTA, CDR2 FQGNSA. J gave up 0 bases and V 1 base, and 6 bases lay outside the gene matches. The CDR3 sequence: CASSLGPGGSSYNEQFF. In DNA form, the CDR3 reads TGTGCCAGCAGCTTAGGCCCCGGGGGGAGCTCCTACAATGAGCAGTTCTTC.

The J gene is TRBJ2-1, the V gene TRBV24-1; 11 nucleotides align to TRBD1. CDR1 is KGHDR and CDR2 is SFDVKD in the germline V gene. After removal of 4 bases from V and 6 bases from J, the junction contained 4 bases not matched to a gene. This CDR3 has 15 residues. The CDR3 loop reads CATSESGTGGNEQFF. For the CDR3, the DNA is TGTGCCACCAGTGAGTCCGGGACAGGGGGCAATGAGCAGTTCTTC.

The chain is built from TRBV9 and TRBJ2-2; 7 bases line up with TRBD1. CDR3 length: 16 residues. The V gene's germline CDR1 is SGDLS and CDR2 YYNGEE. After removal of 0 bases from V and 5 bases from J, the junction contained 7 bases not matched to a gene. The CDR3 reads CASSVDLGQWTGELFF. DNA of the CDR3: TGTGCCAGCAGCGTAGATTTGGGACAGTGGACCGGGGAGCTGTTTTTT.

The chain uses TRBV5-1 and TRBJ2-1, with a possible D match to TRBD2 (7 bases). CDR3 length: 16 residues. V was clipped by 3 bases and J by 5 bases, with 18 bases between them. The germline CDR1 and CDR2 sequences are SGHRS and YFSETQ. The chain's CDR3 is CASSSKGGLVDNEQFF. The CDR3 nucleotides are TGCGCCAGCAGCTCCAAGGGGGGGCTTGTCGACAATGAGCAGTTCTTC.